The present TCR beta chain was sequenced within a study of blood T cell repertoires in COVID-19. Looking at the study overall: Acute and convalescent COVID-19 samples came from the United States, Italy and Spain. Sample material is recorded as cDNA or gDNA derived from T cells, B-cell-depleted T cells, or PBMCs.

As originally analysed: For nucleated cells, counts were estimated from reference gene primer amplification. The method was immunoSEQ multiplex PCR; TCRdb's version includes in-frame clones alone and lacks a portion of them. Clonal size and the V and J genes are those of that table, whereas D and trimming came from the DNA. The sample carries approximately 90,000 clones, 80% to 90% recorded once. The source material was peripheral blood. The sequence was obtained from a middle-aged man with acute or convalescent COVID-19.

The CDR3 is CASIDRDGNEQFF. CDR3 bases: TGTGCCAGCATCGACAGGGACGGTAATGAGCAGTTCTTC. The chain couples TRBV7-6 to TRBJ2-1; TRBD1 matches 7 bases. With V trimmed by 7 bases and J by 7 bases, 7 bases remained unmatched. The CDR3 length is 13 residues. CDR1 and CDR2 (germline): SGHVS, FNYEAQ.